This T cell receptor beta chain was recorded in a study of OX40 agonist ivuxolimab in advanced cancers. The germline V gene has CDR1 MNHEY and CDR2 SVGAGI. Deletions cut 6 bases from V and 6 bases from J, with 19 bases between. The CDR3 length is 15 residues. The protocol was immunoSEQ multiplex PCR, while the TCRdb copy is restricted to in-frame clones and leaves out a portion. The sample holds 55,000 to 75,000 clones, 70% to 90% seen once. The sequencing here drew on CD4+ or CD8+ T cells sorted from blood, taken in a trial of the OX40 agonist ivuxolimab. The clonotype originates from an adult with an advanced solid tumor such as melanoma, head and neck, liver or kidney cancer. This chain links TRBV6-5 with TRBJ2-3, with D tentatively TRBD1 (5 bases). The CDR3 coding sequence is TGTGCCAGCAGCTCTAGTAATGGGGCCCCGGATACGCAGTATTTT. This sequence encodes CASSSSNGAPDTQYF.